This TCR beta chain was documented in a study of blood T cell repertoires in COVID-19. Study information: The study drew acute and convalescent COVID-19 samples from the United States, Italy and Spain. PBMCs, B-cell-depleted T cells, or T cells provided the cDNA or gDNA that made up the material.

The J segment lost 4 bases and the V segment lost 4 bases, leaving 6 bases of the junction unmatched. The CDR3 contains 14 residues. Germline V CDR1 and CDR2: ENHRY, SYGVKD. Libraries were prepared by immunoSEQ multiplex PCR; TCRdb keeps only in-frame clonotypes and omits some of them. The sample has around 200,000 clones, roughly 90% seen once. The chain has TRBV10-3 and TRBJ1-1, with TRBD1 identical over 7 bases. The TCR originated in a woman aged 45-65 years with acute or convalescent COVID-19. Material for sequencing was peripheral blood. CDR3: CAISATGQGTEAFF. DNA of the CDR3: TGTGCCATCAGTGCGACAGGGCAGGGCACTGAAGCTTTCTTT.